The source of this T cell receptor beta chain is a study of OX40 agonist ivuxolimab in advanced cancers. Clones were read by immunoSEQ multiplex PCR, and TCRdb kept only the in-frame ones, dropping some. The table shows some 73,000 clones, with around 89% occurring only once. The sequencing used CD4+ or CD8+ T cells sorted from blood, collected in a trial of the OX40 agonist ivuxolimab. The source of this sequence is an adult with an advanced solid tumor such as melanoma, head and neck, liver or kidney cancer.

The CDR3 reads CASRNQDTQYF. CDR3 sequence (DNA): TGTGCCAGTAGGAACCAAGATACGCAGTATTTT. The chain is built from TRBV19 and TRBJ2-3, with D unclear. V lost 6 bases, J lost 5 bases, and 6 bases lay in between. CDR3 length: 11 residues. The germline V gene encodes CDR1 LNHDA and CDR2 SQIVND (reference sequence).